Listed below are T cell receptor beta chains from one sample, sequenced in a study of T cell repertoires in cytomegalovirus infection. TCRdb fed the reads into MiXCR, producing one record per CDR3 protein. In the table there are some 700,000 distinct CDR3 sequences, roughly 33% of which are singletons. No antigen has been assigned to these receptors. The material was cultured PBMCs, obtained from culture after CMV antigen stimulation. These receptor sequences come from a human donor in good health (CMV status not recorded). Some clones in this sample may be carry-over from other donors' samples. CDR3s include the opening cysteine and the closing phenylalanine or tryptophan. A D gene is named only where the DNA matches it firmly. The size field is filled for only some rows; it gives once, few, many or a size class.

V gene	J gene	clone size	D gene	CDR3 protein	CDR3 DNA
TRBV2	TRBJ2-7	-	-	CASRRPWGKAVEQYF	TGTGCCAGCAGGAGGCCCTGGGGGAAGGCGGTCGAGCAGTACTTC
TRBV12-3/TRBV12-4	TRBJ1-6	-	-	CASTRTDGSPLHF	TGTGCCAGCACCAGGACGGATGGTTCACCCCTCCACTTT
TRBV6-5	TRBJ1-2	few	-	CASSYSMSHYGYTF	TGTGCCAGCAGTTACTCGATGTCGCACTATGGCTACACCTTC
TRBV24-1	TRBJ2-1	-	-	CATGHPSPSSYNEQFF	TGTGCCACCGGCCACCCGAGCCCGAGCTCCTACAATGAGCAGTTCTTC
TRBV6-2/TRBV6-3	TRBJ2-5	-	TRBD1	CASSTSTGKSQYF	TGTGCCAGCAGTACCTCGACAGGGAAGTCCCAGTACTTC
TRBV19	TRBJ2-1	-	-	CASSLLLAHNEQFF	TGTGCCAGTAGTCTCCTCCTAGCCCACAATGAGCAGTTCTTC
TRBV7-2	TRBJ2-1	many	TRBD2	CASSRRTRPDEQFF	TGTGCCAGCAGCCGTAGGACTAGGCCGGATGAGCAGTTCTTC
TRBV5-4	TRBJ1-4	few	-	CASSLAGTMSEKLFF	TGTGCCAGCAGCTTAGCCGGGACGATGTCTGAAAAACTGTTTTTT
TRBV5-5	TRBJ2-3	-	-	CASSLSDSNTQYF	TGTGCCAGCAGCTTGAGTGACAGTAATACGCAGTATTTT
TRBV7-2	TRBJ2-3	-	TRBD2	CASSFSGAIGGTQYF	TGTGCCAGCAGCTTTAGCGGGGCCATCGGGGGTACGCAGTATTTT
TRBV12-3/TRBV12-4	TRBJ1-5	-	-	CASSFGRYQPQHF	TGTGCCAGCAGTTTCGGGAGATATCAGCCCCAGCATTTT
TRBV12-3/TRBV12-4	TRBJ1-2	few	TRBD1	CASSKTDRWGGYTF	TGTGCCAGCAGTAAAACGGACAGGTGGGGCGGCTACACCTTC